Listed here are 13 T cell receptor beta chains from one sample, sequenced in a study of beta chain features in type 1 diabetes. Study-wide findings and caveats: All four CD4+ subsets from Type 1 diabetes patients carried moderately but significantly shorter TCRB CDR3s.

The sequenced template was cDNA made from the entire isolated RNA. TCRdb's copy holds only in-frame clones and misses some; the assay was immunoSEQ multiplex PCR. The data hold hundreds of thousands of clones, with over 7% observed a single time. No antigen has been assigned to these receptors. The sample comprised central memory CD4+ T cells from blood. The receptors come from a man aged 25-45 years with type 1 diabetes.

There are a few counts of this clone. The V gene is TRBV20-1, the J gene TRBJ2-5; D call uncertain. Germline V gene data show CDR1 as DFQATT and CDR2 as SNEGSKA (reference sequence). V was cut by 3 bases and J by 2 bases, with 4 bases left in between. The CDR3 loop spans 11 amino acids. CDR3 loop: CSASPQETQYF. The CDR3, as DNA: TGCAGTGCTAGTCCACAAGAGACCCAGTACTTC.

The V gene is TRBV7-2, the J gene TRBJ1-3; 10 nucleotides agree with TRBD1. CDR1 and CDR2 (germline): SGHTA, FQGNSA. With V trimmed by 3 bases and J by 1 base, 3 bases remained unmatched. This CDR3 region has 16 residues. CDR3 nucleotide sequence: TGTGCCAGCAGCTTCGGGACAGGGGCGTCTGGAAACACCATATATTTT. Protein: CASSFGTGASGNTIYF.

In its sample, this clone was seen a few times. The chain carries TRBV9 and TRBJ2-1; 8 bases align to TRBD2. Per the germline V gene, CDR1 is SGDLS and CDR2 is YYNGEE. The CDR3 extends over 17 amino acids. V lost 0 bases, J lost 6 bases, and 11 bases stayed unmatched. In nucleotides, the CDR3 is TGTGCCAGCAGCGTAGTTTTCGCGGGGGGTCTTGTCAATGAGCAGTTCTTC. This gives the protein CASSVVFAGGLVNEQFF.

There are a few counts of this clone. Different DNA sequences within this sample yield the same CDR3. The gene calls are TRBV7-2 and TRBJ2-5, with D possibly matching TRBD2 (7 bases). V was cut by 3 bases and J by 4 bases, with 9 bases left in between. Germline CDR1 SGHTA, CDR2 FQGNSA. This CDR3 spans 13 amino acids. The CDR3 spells CASSLGGPETQYF. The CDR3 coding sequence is TGTGCCAGCAGCTTGGGGGGGCCAGAGACCCAGTACTTC.

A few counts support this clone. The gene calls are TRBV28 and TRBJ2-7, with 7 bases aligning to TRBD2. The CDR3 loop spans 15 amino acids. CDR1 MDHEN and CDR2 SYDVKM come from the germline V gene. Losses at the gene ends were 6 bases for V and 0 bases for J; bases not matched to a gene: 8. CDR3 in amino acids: CASRGTIPGSYEQYF. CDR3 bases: TGTGCCAGCAGGGGGACTATCCCCGGCTCCTACGAGCAGTACTTC.

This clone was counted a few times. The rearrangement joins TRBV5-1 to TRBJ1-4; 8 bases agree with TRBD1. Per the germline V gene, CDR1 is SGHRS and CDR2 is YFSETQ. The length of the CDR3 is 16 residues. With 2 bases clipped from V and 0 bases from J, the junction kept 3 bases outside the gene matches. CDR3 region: CASSFLTGATNEKLFF. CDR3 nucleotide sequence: TGCGCCAGCAGCTTCCTGACAGGGGCAACTAATGAAAAACTGTTTTTT.

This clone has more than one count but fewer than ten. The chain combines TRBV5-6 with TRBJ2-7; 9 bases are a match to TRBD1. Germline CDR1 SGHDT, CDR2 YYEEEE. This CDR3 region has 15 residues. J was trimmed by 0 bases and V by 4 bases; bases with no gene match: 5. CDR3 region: CASSPGTGISYEQYF. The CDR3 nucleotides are TGTGCCAGCAGCCCCGGGACAGGGATCTCCTACGAGCAGTACTTC.

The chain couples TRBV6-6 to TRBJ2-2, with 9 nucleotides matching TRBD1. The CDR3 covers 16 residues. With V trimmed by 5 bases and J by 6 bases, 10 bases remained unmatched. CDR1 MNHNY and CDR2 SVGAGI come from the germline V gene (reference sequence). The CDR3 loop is CASSKTGGGVSGELFF. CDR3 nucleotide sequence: TGTGCCAGCAGTAAGACAGGGGGAGGGGTTTCCGGGGAGCTGTTTTTT.

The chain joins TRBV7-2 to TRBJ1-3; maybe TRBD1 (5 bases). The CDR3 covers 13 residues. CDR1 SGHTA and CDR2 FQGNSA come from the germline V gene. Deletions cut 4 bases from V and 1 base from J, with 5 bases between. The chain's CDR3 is CASSWGSGNTIYF. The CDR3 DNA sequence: TGTGCCAGCAGCTGGGGGTCTGGAAACACCATATATTTT.

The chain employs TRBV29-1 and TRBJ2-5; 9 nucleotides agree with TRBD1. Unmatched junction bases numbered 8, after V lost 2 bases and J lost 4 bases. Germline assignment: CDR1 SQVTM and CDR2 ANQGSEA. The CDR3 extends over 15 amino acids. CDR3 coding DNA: TGCAGCGTTGAATCCGGACAGGGGAGAGGAGAGACCCAGTACTTC. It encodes CSVESGQGRGETQYF.

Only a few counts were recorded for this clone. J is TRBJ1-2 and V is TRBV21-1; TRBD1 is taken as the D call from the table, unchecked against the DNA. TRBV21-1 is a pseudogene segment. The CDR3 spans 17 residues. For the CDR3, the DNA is TGTGCCAGCAGCAAAGACGGACACAGGACGACTAACTATGGCTACACCTTC. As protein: CASSKDGHRTTNYGYTF.

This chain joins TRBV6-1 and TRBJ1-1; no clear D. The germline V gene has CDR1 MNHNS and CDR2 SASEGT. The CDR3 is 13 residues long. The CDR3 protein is CGYEARLNTEAFF. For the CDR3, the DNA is TGTGGCTACGAAGCGCGGCTAAACACTGAAGCTTTCTTT.

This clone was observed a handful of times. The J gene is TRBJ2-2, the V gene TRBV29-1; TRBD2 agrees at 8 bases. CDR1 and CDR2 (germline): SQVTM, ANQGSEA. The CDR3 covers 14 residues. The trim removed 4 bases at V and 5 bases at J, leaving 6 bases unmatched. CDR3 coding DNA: TGCAGCGTTGTTACCAGCGGGGGTACCGGGGAGCTGTTTTTT. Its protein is CSVVTSGGTGELFF.